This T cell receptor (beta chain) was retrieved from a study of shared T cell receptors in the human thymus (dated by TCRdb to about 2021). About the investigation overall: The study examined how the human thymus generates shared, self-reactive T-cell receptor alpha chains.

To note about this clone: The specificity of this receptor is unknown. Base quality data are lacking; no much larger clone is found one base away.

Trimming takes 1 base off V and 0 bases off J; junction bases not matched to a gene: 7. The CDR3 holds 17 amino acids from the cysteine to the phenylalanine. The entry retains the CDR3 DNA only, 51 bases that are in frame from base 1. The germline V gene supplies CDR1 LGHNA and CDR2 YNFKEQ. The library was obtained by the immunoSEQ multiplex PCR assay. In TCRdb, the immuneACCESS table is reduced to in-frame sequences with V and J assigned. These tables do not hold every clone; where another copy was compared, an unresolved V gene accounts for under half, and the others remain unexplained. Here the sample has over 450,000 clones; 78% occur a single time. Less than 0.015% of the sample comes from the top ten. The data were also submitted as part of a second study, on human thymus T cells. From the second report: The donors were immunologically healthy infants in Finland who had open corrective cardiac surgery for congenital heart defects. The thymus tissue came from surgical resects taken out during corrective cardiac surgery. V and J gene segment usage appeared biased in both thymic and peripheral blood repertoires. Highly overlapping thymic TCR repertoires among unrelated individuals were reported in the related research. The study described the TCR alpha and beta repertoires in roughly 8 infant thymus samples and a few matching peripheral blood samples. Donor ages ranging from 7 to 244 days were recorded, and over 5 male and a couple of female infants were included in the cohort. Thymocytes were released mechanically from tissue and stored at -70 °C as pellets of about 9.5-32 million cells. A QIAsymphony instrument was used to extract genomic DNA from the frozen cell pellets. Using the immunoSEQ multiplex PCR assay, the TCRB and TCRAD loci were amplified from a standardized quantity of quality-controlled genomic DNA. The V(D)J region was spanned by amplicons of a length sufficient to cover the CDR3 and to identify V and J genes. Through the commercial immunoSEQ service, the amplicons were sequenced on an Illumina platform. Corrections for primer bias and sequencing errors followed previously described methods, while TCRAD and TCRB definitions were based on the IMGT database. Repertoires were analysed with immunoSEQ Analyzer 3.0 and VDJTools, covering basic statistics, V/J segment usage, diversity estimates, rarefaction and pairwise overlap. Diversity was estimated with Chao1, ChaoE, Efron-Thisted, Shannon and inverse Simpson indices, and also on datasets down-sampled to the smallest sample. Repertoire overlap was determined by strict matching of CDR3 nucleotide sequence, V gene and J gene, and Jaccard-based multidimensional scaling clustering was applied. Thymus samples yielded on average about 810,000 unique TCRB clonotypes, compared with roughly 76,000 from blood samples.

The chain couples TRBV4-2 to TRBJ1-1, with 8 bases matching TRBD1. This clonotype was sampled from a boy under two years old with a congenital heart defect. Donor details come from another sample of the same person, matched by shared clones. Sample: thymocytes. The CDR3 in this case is CASSQAVGTGLNTEAFF. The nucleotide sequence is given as TGTGCCAGCAGCCAAGCGGTGGGGACAGGTTTGAACACTGAAGCTTTCTTT.